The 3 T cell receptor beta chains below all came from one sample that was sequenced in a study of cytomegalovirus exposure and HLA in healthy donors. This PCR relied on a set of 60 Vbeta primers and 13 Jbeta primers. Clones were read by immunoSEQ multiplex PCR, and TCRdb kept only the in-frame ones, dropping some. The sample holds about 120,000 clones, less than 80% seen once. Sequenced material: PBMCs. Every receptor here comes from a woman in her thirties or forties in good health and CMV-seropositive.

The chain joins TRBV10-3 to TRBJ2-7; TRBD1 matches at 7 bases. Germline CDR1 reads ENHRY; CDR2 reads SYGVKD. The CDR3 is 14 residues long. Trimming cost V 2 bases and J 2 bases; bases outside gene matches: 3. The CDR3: CAISEQGETYEQYF. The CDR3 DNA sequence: TGTGCCATCAGTGAGCAGGGGGAGACCTACGAGCAGTACTTC.

The CDR3 loop is CASSTRYLFGSKNIQYF. Written as DNA, the CDR3 is TGTGCCAGTAGTACCAGGTATCTCTTTGGTAGCAAAAACATTCAGTACTTC. This chain joins TRBV19 and TRBJ2-4; no firm D call. The germline CDR1 and CDR2 sequences are LNHDA and SQIVND (reference sequence). V dropped 4 bases and J dropped 3 bases, with 19 bases sitting between them. The CDR3 spans 17 residues.

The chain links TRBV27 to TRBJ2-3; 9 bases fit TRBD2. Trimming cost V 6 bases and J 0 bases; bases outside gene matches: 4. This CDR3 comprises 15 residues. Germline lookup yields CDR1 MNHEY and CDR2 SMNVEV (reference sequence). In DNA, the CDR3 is TGTGCCAGCAGCGGGACTAGCCTGAGCACAGATACGCAGTATTTT. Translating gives CASSGTSLSTDTQYF.